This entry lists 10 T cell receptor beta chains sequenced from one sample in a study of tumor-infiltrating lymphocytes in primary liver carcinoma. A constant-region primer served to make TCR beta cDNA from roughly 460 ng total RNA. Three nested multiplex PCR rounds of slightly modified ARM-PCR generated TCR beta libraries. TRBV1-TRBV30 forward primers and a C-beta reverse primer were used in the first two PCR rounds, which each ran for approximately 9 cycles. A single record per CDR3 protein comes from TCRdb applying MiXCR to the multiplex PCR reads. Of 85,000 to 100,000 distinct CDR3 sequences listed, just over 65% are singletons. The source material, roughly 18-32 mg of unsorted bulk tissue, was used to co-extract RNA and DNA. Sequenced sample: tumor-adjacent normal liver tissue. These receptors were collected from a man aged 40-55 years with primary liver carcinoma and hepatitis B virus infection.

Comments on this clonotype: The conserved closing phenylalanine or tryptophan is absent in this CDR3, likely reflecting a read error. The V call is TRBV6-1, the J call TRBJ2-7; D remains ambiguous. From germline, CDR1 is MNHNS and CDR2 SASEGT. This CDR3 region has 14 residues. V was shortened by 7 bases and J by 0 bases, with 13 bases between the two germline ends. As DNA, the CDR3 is TGTGCCAGCAATGATCGGGCCAGCTCCTACGAGCAGTACTAC. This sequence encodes CASNDRASSYEQYY.

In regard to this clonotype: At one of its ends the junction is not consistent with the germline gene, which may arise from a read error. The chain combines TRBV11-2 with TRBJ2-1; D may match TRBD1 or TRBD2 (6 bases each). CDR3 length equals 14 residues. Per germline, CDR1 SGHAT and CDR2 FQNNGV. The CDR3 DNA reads TGTGCCAGCAGCTCTAGGGCGGACTACAATGGACAGATCTTC. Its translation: CASSSRADYNGQIF.

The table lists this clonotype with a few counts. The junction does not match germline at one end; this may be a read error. CDR3: CACSRADEQFF. DNA of the CDR3: TGTGCCTGCAGCCGGGCCGATGAGCAGTTCTTC. The chain is built from TRBV7-8 and TRBJ2-1; D gene ambiguous. Germline V gene data show CDR1 as SGHVS and CDR2 as FQNEAQ. This CDR3 has 11 residues. Complete variable domain (other parts from reference TRBV7-8 and TRBJ2-1): GAGVSQSPRYKVAKRGQDVALRCDPISGHVSLFWYQQALGQGPEFLTYFQNEAQLDKSGLPSDRFFAERPEGSVSTLKIQRTQQEDSAVYLCACSRADEQFFGPGTRLTVL.

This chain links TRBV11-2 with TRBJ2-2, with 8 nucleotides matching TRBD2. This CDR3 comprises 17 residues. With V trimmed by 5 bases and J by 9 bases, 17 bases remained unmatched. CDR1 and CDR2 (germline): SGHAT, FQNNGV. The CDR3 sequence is CASSQGPAGDGTRELFF. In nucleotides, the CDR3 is TGTGCCAGCAGCCAGGGACCAGCGGGAGACGGGACCCGGGAGCTGTTTTTT.

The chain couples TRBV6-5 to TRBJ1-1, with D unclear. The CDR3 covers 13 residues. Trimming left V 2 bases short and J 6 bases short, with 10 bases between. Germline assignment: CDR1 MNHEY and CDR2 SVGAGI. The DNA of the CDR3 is TGTGCCAGCAGTTACAGGGAGGACGCTGAAGCTTTCTTT. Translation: CASSYREDAEAFF.

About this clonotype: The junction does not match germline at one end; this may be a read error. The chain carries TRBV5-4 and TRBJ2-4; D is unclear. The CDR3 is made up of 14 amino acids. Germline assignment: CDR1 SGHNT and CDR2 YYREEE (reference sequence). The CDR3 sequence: CAISLPLAKNIQYF. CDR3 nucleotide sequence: TGTGCCATCAGCCTACCTCTAGCCAAAAACATTCAGTACTTC. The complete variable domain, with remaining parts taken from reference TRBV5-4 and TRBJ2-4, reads ETGVTQSPTHLIKTRGQQVTLRCSSQSGHNTVSWYQQALGQGPQFIFQYYREEENGRGNFPPRFSGLQFPNYSSELNVNALELDDSALYLCAISLPLAKNIQYFGAGTRLSVL.

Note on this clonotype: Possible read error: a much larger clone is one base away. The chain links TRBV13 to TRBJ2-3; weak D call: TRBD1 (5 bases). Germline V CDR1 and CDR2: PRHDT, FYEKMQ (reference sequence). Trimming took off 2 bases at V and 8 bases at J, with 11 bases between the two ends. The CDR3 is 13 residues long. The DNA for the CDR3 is TGTGCCAGCAGCTTACAACAGGCAGGTACGCAGTATTTT. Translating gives CASSLQQAGTQYF.

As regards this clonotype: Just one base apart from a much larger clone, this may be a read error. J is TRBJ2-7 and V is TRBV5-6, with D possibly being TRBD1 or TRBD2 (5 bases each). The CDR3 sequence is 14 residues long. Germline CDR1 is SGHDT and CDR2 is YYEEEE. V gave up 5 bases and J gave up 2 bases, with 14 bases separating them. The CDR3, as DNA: TGTGCCAGCAGGGGACGTTGGGCCCCCTACGAGCAGTACTTC. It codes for CASRGRWAPYEQYF.

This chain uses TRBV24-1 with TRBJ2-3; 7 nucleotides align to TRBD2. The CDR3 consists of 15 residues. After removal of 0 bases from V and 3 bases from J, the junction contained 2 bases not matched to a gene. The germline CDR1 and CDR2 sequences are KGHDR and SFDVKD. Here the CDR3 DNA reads TGTGCCACCAGTGATTTGGGACTAGAAACAGATACGCAGTATTTT. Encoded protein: CATSDLGLETDTQYF.

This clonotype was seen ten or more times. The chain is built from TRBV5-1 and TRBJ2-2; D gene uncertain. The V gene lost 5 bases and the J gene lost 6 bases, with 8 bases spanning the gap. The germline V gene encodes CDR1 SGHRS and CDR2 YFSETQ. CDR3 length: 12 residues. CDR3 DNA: TGCGCCAGCAGACAGTCGGCCGGGGAGCTGTTTTTT. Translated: CASRQSAGELFF.